This paragraph reports one T cell receptor (beta chain). The data are from a study of shared clonotypes between healthy human individuals. This table comes from immunoSEQ multiplex PCR, and its TCRdb copy is limited to in-frame clones, with some not included. The repertoire includes about 2.2 million clones, over 85% of them detected once, and approximately 1.7% sits in the top ten. Naive-designated CD8 cells lacked CD45RO, were positively enriched for CCR7, and omitted terminally differentiated effector memory CD45RA+ cells. This CDR3 comprises 19 residues. V lost 3 bases to trimming and J lost 3 bases; unmatched junction nucleotides: 14. CDR1 and CDR2 (germline): SGHDT, YYEEEE.

This TCR was recovered from a young man in good health. Some clones in this sample may be carry-over from other donors' samples. This chain connects TRBV5-6 to TRBJ2-3; TRBD1 agrees at 12 bases. The sample comprised naive CD8+ T cells from PBMCs. The CDR3 is CASSSPGTGGGFWTDTQYF. The CDR3 bases are TGTGCCAGCAGCTCGCCCGGGACAGGGGGCGGTTTTTGGACAGATACGCAGTATTTT.